Described below is a single T cell receptor (beta chain) sequence and its context. Looked up from germline, CDR1 is MNHEY and CDR2 is SMNVEV (reference sequence). Trimming took 1 base from V and 4 from J, leaving 11 bases between them. The CDR3 length is 15 residues. The data originate from a study of early T cells in non-severe SARS-CoV-2 infection. Via MiXCR, TCRdb re-called the 5' RACE reads, giving one row per CDR3 protein. The sample consists of more than 55,000 distinct CDR3 sequences, 5% to 6.5% of them appearing once. The sequencing here drew on whole blood, taken at baseline. The V and J genes are TRBV27 and TRBJ2-1; maybe TRBD2 (6 bases). The receptor comes from an adult who was a healthcare worker with PCR-confirmed SARS-CoV-2 infection or an uninfected control (not recorded which). The CDR3 bases are TGTGCCAGCAGTTTATGGCTAGCGCCTTACAATGAGCAGTTCTTC. Translated: CASSLWLAPYNEQFF.